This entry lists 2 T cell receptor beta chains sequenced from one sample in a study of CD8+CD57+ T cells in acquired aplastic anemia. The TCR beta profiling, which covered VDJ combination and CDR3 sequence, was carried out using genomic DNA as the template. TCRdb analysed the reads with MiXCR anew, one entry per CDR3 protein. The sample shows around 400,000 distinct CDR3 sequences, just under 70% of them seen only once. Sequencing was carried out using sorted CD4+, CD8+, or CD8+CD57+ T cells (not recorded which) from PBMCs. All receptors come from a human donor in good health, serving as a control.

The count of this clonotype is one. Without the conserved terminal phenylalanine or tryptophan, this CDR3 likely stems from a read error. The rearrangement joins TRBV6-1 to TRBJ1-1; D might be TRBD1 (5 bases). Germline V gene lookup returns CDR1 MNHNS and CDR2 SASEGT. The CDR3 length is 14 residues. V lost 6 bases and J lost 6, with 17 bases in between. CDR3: CASRGLGENAEAFY. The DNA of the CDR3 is TGTGCCAGCAGGGGGCTTGGGGAAAACGCTGAAGCTTTCTAT.

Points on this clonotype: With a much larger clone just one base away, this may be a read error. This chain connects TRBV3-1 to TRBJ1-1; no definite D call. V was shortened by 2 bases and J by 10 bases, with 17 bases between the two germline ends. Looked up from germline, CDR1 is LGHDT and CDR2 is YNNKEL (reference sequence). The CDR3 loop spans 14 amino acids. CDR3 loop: CASSQPRWGGRAFF. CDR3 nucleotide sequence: TGTGCCAGCAGCCAACCCCGTTGGGGAGGGAGAGCTTTCTTT. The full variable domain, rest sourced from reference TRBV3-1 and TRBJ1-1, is DTAVSQTPKYLVTQMGNDKSIKCEQNLGHDTMYWYKQDSKKFLKIMFSYNNKELIINETVPNRFSPKSPDKAHLNLHINSLELGDSAVYFCASSQPRWGGRAFFGQGTRLTVV.